The clone carrying this TCR beta chain was picked up one time. PCR involved 60 Vbeta and 13 Jbeta primers. Some clones are missing from TCRdb's copy, which holds only in-frame ones; the method was immunoSEQ multiplex PCR. The profile shows around 91,000 clones, around three quarters of them singletons. This sample stems from a study of cytomegalovirus exposure and HLA in healthy donors. This sequence was found in a middle-aged woman in good health and CMV-seropositive. The specimen was PBMCs.

CDR3 residues: CASSRLDRSIYNEQFF. In DNA form, the CDR3 reads TGTGCCAGCAGCCGACTGGACAGGAGTATCTACAATGAGCAGTTCTTC. The chain combines TRBV5-6 with TRBJ2-1, with 7 nucleotides matching TRBD1. Trimming cost V 4 bases and J 3 bases; bases outside gene matches: 10. This CDR3 spans 16 amino acids. Germline-derived CDR1 and CDR2 are SGHDT and YYEEEE.